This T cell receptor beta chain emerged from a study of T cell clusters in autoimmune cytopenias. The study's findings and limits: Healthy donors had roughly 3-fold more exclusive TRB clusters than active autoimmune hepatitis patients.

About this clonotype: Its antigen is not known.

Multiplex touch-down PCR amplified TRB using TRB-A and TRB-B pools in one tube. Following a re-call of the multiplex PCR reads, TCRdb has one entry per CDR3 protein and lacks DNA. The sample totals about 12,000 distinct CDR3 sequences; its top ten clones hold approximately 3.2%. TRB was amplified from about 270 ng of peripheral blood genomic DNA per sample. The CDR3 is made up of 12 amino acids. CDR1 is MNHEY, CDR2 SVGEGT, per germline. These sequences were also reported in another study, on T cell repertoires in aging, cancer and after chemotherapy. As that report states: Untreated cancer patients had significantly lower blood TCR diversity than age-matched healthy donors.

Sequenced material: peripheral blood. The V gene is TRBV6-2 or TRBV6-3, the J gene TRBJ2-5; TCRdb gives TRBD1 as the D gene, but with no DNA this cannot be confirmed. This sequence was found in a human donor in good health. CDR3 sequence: CAGGGPQETQYF.